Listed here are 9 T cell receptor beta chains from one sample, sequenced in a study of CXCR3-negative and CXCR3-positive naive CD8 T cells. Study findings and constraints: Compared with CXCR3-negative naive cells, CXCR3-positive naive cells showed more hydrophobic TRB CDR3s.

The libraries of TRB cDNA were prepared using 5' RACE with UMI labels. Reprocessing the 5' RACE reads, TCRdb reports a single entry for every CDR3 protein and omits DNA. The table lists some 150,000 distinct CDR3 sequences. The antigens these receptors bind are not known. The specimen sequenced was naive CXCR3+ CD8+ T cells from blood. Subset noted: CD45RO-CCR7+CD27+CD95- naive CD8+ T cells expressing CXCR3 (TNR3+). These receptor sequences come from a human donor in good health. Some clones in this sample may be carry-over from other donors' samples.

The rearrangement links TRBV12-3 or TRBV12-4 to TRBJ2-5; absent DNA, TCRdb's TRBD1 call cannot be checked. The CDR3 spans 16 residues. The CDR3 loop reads CASSFYRGGTQETQYF.

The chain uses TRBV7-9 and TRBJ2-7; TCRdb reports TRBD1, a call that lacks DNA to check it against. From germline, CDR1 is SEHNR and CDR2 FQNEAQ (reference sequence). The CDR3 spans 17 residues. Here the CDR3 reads CASSSQIGPDLSYEQYF.

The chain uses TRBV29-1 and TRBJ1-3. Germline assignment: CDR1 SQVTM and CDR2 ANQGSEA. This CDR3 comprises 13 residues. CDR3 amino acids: CSVGGTSGNTIYF.

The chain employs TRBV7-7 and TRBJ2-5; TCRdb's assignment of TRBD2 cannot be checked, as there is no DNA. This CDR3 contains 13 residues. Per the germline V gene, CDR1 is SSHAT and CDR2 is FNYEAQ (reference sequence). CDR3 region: CASSRGTQETQYF.

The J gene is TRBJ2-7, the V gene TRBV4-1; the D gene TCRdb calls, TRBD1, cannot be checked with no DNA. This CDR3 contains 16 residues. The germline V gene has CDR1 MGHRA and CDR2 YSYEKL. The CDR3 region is CASSQWETGGSYEQYF.

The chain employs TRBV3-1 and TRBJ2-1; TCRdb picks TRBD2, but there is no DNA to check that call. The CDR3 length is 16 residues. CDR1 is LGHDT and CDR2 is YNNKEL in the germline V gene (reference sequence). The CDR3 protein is CASSQAGPANYNEQFF.

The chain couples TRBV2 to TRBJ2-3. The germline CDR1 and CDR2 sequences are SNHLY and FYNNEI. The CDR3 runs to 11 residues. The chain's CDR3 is CAIPLGDTQYF. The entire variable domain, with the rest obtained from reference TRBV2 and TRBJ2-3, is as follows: EPEVTQTPSHQVTQMGQEVILRCVPISNHLYFYWYRQILGQKVEFLVSFYNNEISEKSEIFDDQFSVERPDGSNFTLKIRSTKLEDSAMYFCAIPLGDTQYFGPGTRLTVL.

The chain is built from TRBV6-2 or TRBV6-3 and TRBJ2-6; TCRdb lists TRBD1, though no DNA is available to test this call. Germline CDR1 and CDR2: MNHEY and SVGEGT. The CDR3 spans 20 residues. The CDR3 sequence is CASSYSIAGAVWAGANVLTF.

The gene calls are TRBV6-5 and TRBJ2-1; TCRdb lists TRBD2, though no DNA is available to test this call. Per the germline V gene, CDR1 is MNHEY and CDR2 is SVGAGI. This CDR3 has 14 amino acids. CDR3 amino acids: CASSSGLVYNEQFF.